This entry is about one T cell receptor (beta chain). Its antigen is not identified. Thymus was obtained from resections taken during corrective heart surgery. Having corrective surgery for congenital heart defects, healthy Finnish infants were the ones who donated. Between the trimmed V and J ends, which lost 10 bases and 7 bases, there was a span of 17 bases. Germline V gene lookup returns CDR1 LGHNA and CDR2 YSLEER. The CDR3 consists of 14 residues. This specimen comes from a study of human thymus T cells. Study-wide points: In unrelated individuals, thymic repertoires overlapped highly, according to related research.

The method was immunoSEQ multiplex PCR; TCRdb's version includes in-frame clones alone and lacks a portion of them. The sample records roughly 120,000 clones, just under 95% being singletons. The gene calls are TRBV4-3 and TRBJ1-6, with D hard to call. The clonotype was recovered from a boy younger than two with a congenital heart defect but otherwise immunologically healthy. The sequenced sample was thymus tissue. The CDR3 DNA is TGCGCCAACCAACGGGGAACTAGGAATTCACCCCTCCACTTT. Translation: CANQRGTRNSPLHF.